Listed below are T cell receptor beta chains from one sample, sequenced in a study of sequential checkpoint blockade in melanoma. Profiling relied on immunoSEQ multiplex PCR, and the TCRdb table lists in-frame clones only, not all of them. The table includes fewer than 50,000 clones, roughly 88% detected once. The sample consisted of CD8+ T cells sorted from blood (inferred from file names), taken from a patient given nivolumab and ipilimumab in sequence. All receptors derive from a human donor with melanoma. Both conserved end residues are trimmed from each CDR3. The order of the fields is J gene, V gene, CDR3 length, CDR3 protein.

>TRBJ2-7|TRBV19|12
ASSIRGNTYEQY
>TRBJ2-3|TRBV27|14
ASRIRASGYTDTQY
>TRBJ1-1|TRBV7-9|12
ATKAPPGNTEAF
>TRBJ2-7|TRBV9|12
ASSATDRPYEQY
>TRBJ2-7|TRBV7-9|10
ASSSRNYEQY
>TRBJ2-3|TRBV9|13
ASSPEGTVVDTQY
>TRBJ1-2|TRBV5-1|15
ASSAGHHSGANYGYT
>TRBJ2-7|TRBV27|12
ASSYKAGAYEQY
>TRBJ2-1|TRBV2|12
ASSDPNLASEQF
>TRBJ2-1|TRBV19|13
ASSPGLGFRGEQF
>TRBJ2-1|TRBV9|12
ASSPRGHPEEQF
>TRBJ1-4|TRBV25-1|14
ASSEYLGVVDEKLF
>TRBJ1-2|TRBV4-1|14
ASSHRDKEANYGYT
>TRBJ2-7|TRBV28|12
ASSLGQGAYEQY
>TRBJ1-3|TRBV14|15
ASSRRQQGPSGNTIY
>TRBJ2-7|TRBV4-1|12
ASSLGDFSYEQY
>TRBJ1-1|TRBV5-1|11
ASSLEDRGEAF
>TRBJ2-5|TRBV25-1|11
ASSELARETQY
>TRBJ1-5|TRBV12-5|13
ASGLGPQGNQPQH
>TRBJ2-3|TRBV15|12
ATSRGGGADTQY
>TRBJ2-3|TRBV27|13
ASSSDTGGTDTQY
>TRBJ1-1|TRBV5-1|12
ASSLNRGFTEAF
>TRBJ1-2|TRBV29-1|12
SVLDRELNYGYT
>TRBJ2-3|TRBV9|13
ASSVVAGATDTQY
>TRBJ1-3|TRBV9|13
ASSGTGLSGNTIY
>TRBJ2-7|TRBV30|13
AWSVPGGGSREQY
>TRBJ2-1|TRBV11-2|12
ASSSWTSGTEQF
>TRBJ2-3|TRBV27|13
ASSLPTSGTDTQY
>TRBJ2-1|TRBV30|13
AWSVLSGRANEQF
>TRBJ2-1|TRBV7-7|14
ASSPWTSGSINEQF
>TRBJ2-1|TRBV15|13
ATSRVAGVGNEQF
>TRBJ1-6|TRBV19|14
ASSMGTRSYNSPLH
>TRBJ1-1|TRBV7-9|10
ASSFGQTEAF
>TRBJ2-5|TRBV5-1|15
ASSSERGFNTGETQY
>TRBJ1-2|TRBV9|11
ASSPGTNYGYT
>TRBJ2-2|TRBV27|12
ASSYLGNTGELF
>TRBJ1-1|TRBV5-1|14
ASSLANGGMNTEAF
>TRBJ1-2|TRBV6-5|13
ASRGTDRQSYGYT
>TRBJ1-5|TRBV11-2|13
ASSSLGQGMEPQH
>TRBJ1-2|TRBV19|10
ASHQQGDGYT
>TRBJ2-3|TRBV19|14
ASSETYGSQVDTQY
>TRBJ2-7|TRBV28|12
ASSLAGQPYEQY